These 25 T cell receptor beta chains share one sample of origin, sequenced in a study of T cells expressing NK-cell markers. Reanalyzing the 5' RACE reads, TCRdb keeps one entry per CDR3 protein, without DNA. The table lists some 340,000 distinct CDR3 sequences. The sequenced material came from blood T cells: a sorted CD56 or NKG2C T cell subset, CD4+ or CD8+ T cells, or bulk PBMC T cells (not recorded which). These receptors were collected from a man aged 18-70 years in good health.

The chain uses TRBV30 and TRBJ2-3; there is no DNA to check the TCRdb D call of TRBD2. Germline assignment: CDR1 GTSNPN and CDR2 SVGIG (reference sequence). CDR3 length: 13 amino acids. CDR3 sequence: CARSRGNTDTQYF. Looking up the rest from reference TRBV30 and TRBJ2-3 gives the full variable domain: SQTIHQWPATLVQPVGSPLSLECTVEGTSNPNLYWYRQAAGRGLQLLFYSVGIGQISSEVPQNLSASRPQDRQFILSSKKLLLSDSGFYLCARSRGNTDTQYFGPGTRLTVL.

This chain joins TRBV11-2 and TRBJ2-6; the D gene TCRdb calls, TRBD1, cannot be checked with no DNA. The germline CDR1 and CDR2 sequences are SGHAT and FQNNGV. The CDR3 spans 19 residues. CDR3: CASSAKQVTDYSGANVLTF. Looking up the rest from reference TRBV11-2 and TRBJ2-6 gives the full variable domain: EAGVAQSPRYKIIEKRQSVAFWCNPISGHATLYWYQQILGQGPKLLIQFQNNGVVDDSQLPKDRFSAERLKGVDSTLKIQPAKLEDSAVYLCASSAKQVTDYSGANVLTFGAGSRLTVL.

The chain combines TRBV30 with TRBJ1-6; TCRdb selects TRBD1, and the lack of DNA leaves this call unchecked. Germline loops: CDR1 GTSNPN, CDR2 SVGIG (reference sequence). The CDR3 sequence is 14 residues long. Here the CDR3 reads CAWSVPPRNSPLHF.

J is TRBJ1-5 and V is TRBV15; TCRdb outputs TRBD1, but without DNA this stays unchecked. The CDR3 spans 14 residues. CDR1 and CDR2 from the germline V gene are LNHNV and YYDKDF (reference sequence). CDR3 in amino acids: CATSRGGQNQPQHF.

This chain links TRBV3-1 with TRBJ2-2; checking the TCRdb D call of TRBD1 is not possible without DNA. The CDR3 extends over 14 amino acids. The germline gives CDR1 LGHDT, CDR2 YNNKEL (reference sequence). CDR3 sequence reads: CASSPGINTGELFF.

The chain links TRBV28 to TRBJ1-1; without DNA, the TCRdb call of TRBD1 cannot be checked. The CDR3 runs to 14 residues. Germline CDR1 MDHEN, CDR2 SYDVKM. The CDR3 sequence is CASRRDRPNTEAFF.

The chain's CDR3 is CASRPTGGPFYEQFF. The chain is built from TRBV27 and TRBJ2-1; TCRdb's D gene call, TRBD2, goes unchecked for lack of DNA. Looked up from germline, CDR1 is MNHEY and CDR2 is SMNVEV (reference sequence). The CDR3 is 15 amino acids.

The chain is built from TRBV5-8 and TRBJ1-2; the TCRdb D gene call, TRBD1, has no DNA to confirm it. The germline V gene has CDR1 SGHTS and CDR2 YDEGEE. The CDR3 is 14 residues long. CDR3 residues: CASSFWTGIYGYTF.

CDR3 region: CASSYSGTGAVETQYF. V gene TRBV6-5 combines with J gene TRBJ2-5; TCRdb outputs TRBD1, but without DNA this stays unchecked. Per germline, CDR1 MNHEY and CDR2 SVGAGI. The CDR3 sequence is 16 residues long.

The chain joins TRBV5-1 to TRBJ2-7. The germline gives CDR1 SGHRS, CDR2 YFSETQ. This CDR3 comprises 14 residues. The CDR3: CASMEVPSSYEQYF.

The chain links TRBV4-2 to TRBJ1-2; TCRdb lists TRBD1, though no DNA is available to test this call. Germline CDR1 is LGHNA and CDR2 is YNFKEQ. The CDR3 length is 17 residues. This chain's CDR3 is CASSQGDRFSANYGYTF.

The chain is built from TRBV5-1 and TRBJ1-6; TCRdb's assignment of TRBD1 cannot be checked, as there is no DNA. CDR1 SGHRS and CDR2 YFSETQ come from the germline V gene. The length of the CDR3 is 15 residues. The CDR3: CASSLSGVGNSPLHF.

This chain joins TRBV27 and TRBJ2-3; TCRdb's D call, TRBD1, is unchecked because there is no DNA. Germline assignment: CDR1 MNHEY and CDR2 SMNVEV (reference sequence). This CDR3 is built from 15 residues. Here the CDR3 reads CASSLSQGGTDTQYF.

The chain uses TRBV28 and TRBJ1-2; TCRdb gives TRBD1 as the D gene, but with no DNA this cannot be confirmed. Germline V gene sequence: CDR1 MDHEN, CDR2 SYDVKM. The length of the CDR3 is 15 residues. This CDR3 is CASSFRGSNYYGYTF.

This sequence joins TRBV5-1 and TRBJ2-3; without DNA, the TCRdb call of TRBD2 cannot be checked. Germline CDR1 reads SGHRS; CDR2 reads YFSETQ. The CDR3 consists of 15 residues. This chain's CDR3 is CASSLGGGSTDTQYF.

The V call is TRBV20-1, the J call TRBJ2-7; the TCRdb D gene call, TRBD1, has no DNA to confirm it. In germline, CDR1 is DFQATT, CDR2 SNEGSKA (reference sequence). The length of the CDR3 is 14 residues. The CDR3 is CSASSGTGSFEQYF.

This chain's CDR3 is CSANEGPLFSETQYF. This chain links TRBV20-1 with TRBJ2-5; TCRdb proposes TRBD2, but this gene call is untestable without DNA. From germline, CDR1 is DFQATT and CDR2 SNEGSKA (reference sequence). There are 15 residues in the CDR3.

The chain is built from TRBV18 and TRBJ1-4; with no DNA, the TCRdb D assignment of TRBD1 cannot be verified. This CDR3 is 15 amino acids long. Germline-derived CDR1 and CDR2 are KGHSH and LQKENI. CDR3 residues: CASSGGTEDNEKLFF.

The chain is built from TRBV7-2 and TRBJ2-7; TCRdb reports TRBD1, a call that lacks DNA to check it against. The CDR3 is 17 amino acids. Looked up from germline, CDR1 is SGHTA and CDR2 is FQGNSA. CDR3 sequence reads: CASSPPVGTGNSYEQYF.

The chain couples TRBV9 to TRBJ2-7; absent DNA, TCRdb's TRBD2 call cannot be checked. The germline V gene has CDR1 SGDLS and CDR2 YYNGEE. CDR3 length equals 12 residues. Here the CDR3 reads CASGLEAYEQYF. Supplemented by reference TRBV9 and TRBJ2-7, the full variable domain reads DSGVTQTPKHLITATGQRVTLRCSPRSGDLSVYWYQQSLDQGLQFLIQYYNGEERAKGNILERFSAQQFPDLHSELNLSSLELGDSALYFCASGLEAYEQYFGPGTRLTVT.

The chain uses TRBV7-2 and TRBJ2-3; TCRdb gives TRBD1 as the D gene, but with no DNA this cannot be confirmed. The CDR3 sequence is 14 residues long. Germline V CDR1 and CDR2: SGHTA, FQGNSA. The CDR3 protein is CASSPGHSTDTQYF.

V usage is TRBV7-9 and J usage is TRBJ2-3; absent DNA, TCRdb's TRBD2 call cannot be checked. Germline V CDR1 and CDR2: SEHNR, FQNEAQ (reference sequence). The CDR3 spans 16 residues. CDR3 in amino acids: CASSLKGLAGSDTQYF.

This chain links TRBV28 with TRBJ2-5; checking the TCRdb D call of TRBD1 is not possible without DNA. Looked up from germline, CDR1 is MDHEN and CDR2 is SYDVKM. CDR3 size: 16 residues. The CDR3 region is CASSPTPGTGLETQYF.

The gene calls are TRBV27 and TRBJ2-3; TCRdb returns TRBD1, unconfirmable since there is no DNA. Germline loops: CDR1 MNHEY, CDR2 SMNVEV (reference sequence). CDR3 length: 20 amino acids. The CDR3 loop is CASSFEAPLRRGPSTDTQYF.

The chain links TRBV11-2 to TRBJ2-5; TCRdb's D call of TRBD2 is untestable without DNA. This CDR3 has 17 amino acids. Germline CDR1 and CDR2: SGHAT and FQNNGV. CDR3 protein: CASSFGLAGGPRETQYF.